This T cell receptor beta chain was captured in a study of blood T cell repertoires in COVID-19. At the level of the study: T cells, B-cell-depleted T cells, or PBMCs supplied cDNA or gDNA.

This CDR3 has 13 amino acids. CDR1 DFQATT and CDR2 SNEGSKA come from the germline V gene (reference sequence). Trimming at V came to 3 bases and at J to 5 bases, leaving 5 bases not matched to a gene. Generated by immunoSEQ multiplex PCR, the TCRdb table keeps only in-frame clones and is missing some. Of approximately 200,000 clones listed, more than 65% are singletons. The gene calls are TRBV20-1 and TRBJ2-5, with 8 bases lining up with TRBD2. This receptor was identified in a woman in her fifties or sixties with acute or convalescent COVID-19. Sequenced: peripheral blood. CDR3 residues: CSASRGGRETQYF. Here the CDR3 DNA reads TGCAGTGCTAGTCGGGGGGGCCGGGAGACCCAGTACTTC.